This T cell receptor beta chain was sequenced in a study of T cells in Graves' hyperthyroidism and ophthalmopathy. The study, taken as a whole, reports: A model of 13 V-J pairs discriminated ophthalmopathy from stable hyperthyroidism. Most clonotypes expanded in thyroid above 0.001 were likewise present in blood.

Using RNA transcripts as the source, TCR beta CDR3 regions were amplified. The HTBI primer set drove a first-round RT-PCR of the TCR CDR3. TCRdb reprocessed the multiplex PCR reads with MiXCR, giving one entry per CDR3 protein. The sample includes roughly 500,000 distinct CDR3 sequences, roughly 50% seen only once; the top ten take around 17%. This CDR3 comprises 14 residues. The germline V gene has CDR1 SGHTA and CDR2 FQGNSA. V was pared by 2 bases and J by 3 bases, with 10 bases between. This clonotype has at least ten counts. Its matching antigen is unknown. The sequencing sample was made of peripheral blood or thyroid tissue (not recorded which). The TCR originated in an adult woman with Graves' disease, either hyperthyroidism or ophthalmopathy (not recorded which). The chain is built from TRBV7-2 and TRBJ1-2; TRBD1 might be the D (5 bases). This chain's CDR3 is CASSLIGAHYGYTF. The CDR3 DNA follows: TGTGCCAGCAGCTTAATTGGGGCGCACTATGGCTACACCTTC.